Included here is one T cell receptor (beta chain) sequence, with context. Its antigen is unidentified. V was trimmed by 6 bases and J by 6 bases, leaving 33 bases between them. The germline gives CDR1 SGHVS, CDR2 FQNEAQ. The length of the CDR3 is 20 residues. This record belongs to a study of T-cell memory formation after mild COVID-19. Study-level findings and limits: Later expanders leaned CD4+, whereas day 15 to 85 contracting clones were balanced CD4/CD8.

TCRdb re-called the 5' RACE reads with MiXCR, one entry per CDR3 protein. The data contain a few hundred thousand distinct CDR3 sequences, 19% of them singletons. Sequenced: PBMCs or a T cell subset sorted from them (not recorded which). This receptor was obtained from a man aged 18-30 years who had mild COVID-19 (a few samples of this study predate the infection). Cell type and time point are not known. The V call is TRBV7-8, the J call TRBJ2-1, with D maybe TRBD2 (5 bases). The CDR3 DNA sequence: TGTGCCAGCAGTTCCCGGGATTTGGCAGTCACGGCCGCGACGATCAATGAGCAGTTCTTC. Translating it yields CASSSRDLAVTAATINEQFF. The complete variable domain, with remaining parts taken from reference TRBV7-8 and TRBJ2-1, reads GAGVSQSPRYKVAKRGQDVALRCDPISGHVSLFWYQQALGQGPEFLTYFQNEAQLDKSGLPSDRFFAERPEGSVSTLKIQRTQQEDSAVYLCASSSRDLAVTAATINEQFFGPGTRLTVL.